This TCR beta chain was recovered during a study of cytomegalovirus exposure and HLA in healthy donors. About the study: Per a later analysis, the approximately 700 first-cohort and 110 or so validation repertoires shared one platform.

Only in-frame clones appear in the TCRdb table, and some are missing; sequencing was by immunoSEQ multiplex PCR. The data hold tens of thousands of clones, with roughly 89% observed a single time. A note on this clone: Its antigen is still unknown.

Whole-study results and caveats: Researchers counted 164 TCR beta chains as cytomegalovirus-associated.

Between the trimmed V and J ends, which lost 6 bases and 0 bases, there was a span of 23 bases. CDR1 is MNHEY and CDR2 is SMNVEV in the germline V gene (reference sequence). The CDR3 has 19 residues. The chain links TRBV27 to TRBJ1-4; D ambiguous. The source material was PBMCs. The TCR originated in a woman aged 18-35 years in good health and CMV-seronegative. The CDR3 nucleotides are TGTGCCAGCAGGCCCAATGAGGAGGCAAAGACCGCAACTAATGAAAAACTGTTTTTT. Protein sequence: CASRPNEEAKTATNEKLFF.